This T cell receptor (beta chain) was captured by sequencing in a study of control samples from healthy donors and cancer patients. Germline V gene sequence: CDR1 SEHNR, CDR2 FQNEAQ (reference sequence). The CDR3 is 15 residues long. V lost 3 bases and J lost 0, with 11 bases in between. The sample holds one count of this clone. The repertoire was sequenced with immunoSEQ multiplex PCR; TCRdb's copy has only in-frame clones and lacks some. The data contain about 110,000 clones, approximately 84% of them singletons. The specimen sequenced was blood. The sequence was collected from a young man in good health. The rearrangement uses TRBV7-9 and TRBJ1-1; unclear D gene. The CDR3 region is CASSFGLGMNTEAFF. CDR3 bases: TGTGCCAGCAGCTTTGGGTTAGGTATGAACACTGAAGCTTTCTTT.